A selection of T cell receptor beta chains follows, all from one sample in a study of cytomegalovirus exposure and HLA in healthy donors. Here immunoSEQ multiplex PCR was the method, and the copy in TCRdb shows in-frame clones only, minus some. The sample consists of a few hundred thousand clones, 80% to 95% of them appearing once. The specimen sequenced was PBMCs. The source is a girl between 2 and 10 years old in good health and CMV-seronegative. Both conserved end residues are part of each CDR3.

j_call: TRBJ2-1
v_call: TRBV7-2
cdr3_aa: CASSLTSGYNEQFF

j_call: TRBJ2-3
v_call: TRBV6-1
cdr3_aa: CASSEGQGADTQYF

j_call: TRBJ2-7
v_call: TRBV11-2
cdr3_aa: CASSSGTGGFYEQYF

j_call: TRBJ1-1
v_call: TRBV6-5
cdr3_aa: CASFPSGRLNTEAFF

j_call: TRBJ2-7
v_call: TRBV5-1
cdr3_aa: CASSIGTGASYEQYF

j_call: TRBJ2-7
v_call: TRBV30
cdr3_aa: CAWSVHREIYEQYF

j_call: TRBJ2-7
v_call: TRBV9
cdr3_aa: CASSVGQGTHEQYF

j_call: TRBJ2-3
v_call: TRBV7-8
cdr3_aa: CASSLDSWRGSTDTQYF

j_call: TRBJ2-1
v_call: TRBV5-4
cdr3_aa: CASSYHGGGTYNERFF

j_call: TRBJ1-6
v_call: TRBV6-5
cdr3_aa: CASSYSKGVPSPLHF

j_call: TRBJ1-1
v_call: TRBV19
cdr3_aa: CASRTGGWVNTEAFF

j_call: TRBJ1-1
v_call: TRBV6-6
cdr3_aa: CASTPEGGFGEAFF

j_call: TRBJ1-2
v_call: TRBV27
cdr3_aa: CASSYGRDYGYTF

j_call: TRBJ1-2
v_call: TRBV2
cdr3_aa: CASSDRMTNYGYTF

j_call: TRBJ2-1
v_call: TRBV5-6
cdr3_aa: CASTLGAAYSVF

j_call: TRBJ1-3
v_call: TRBV27
cdr3_aa: CASSPAVYSTGNTIYF

j_call: TRBJ2-3
v_call: TRBV10-2
cdr3_aa: CASSYPTGRGLASTDTQYF

j_call: TRBJ2-1
v_call: TRBV6-6
cdr3_aa: CASSYSGEEQFF

j_call: TRBJ1-1
v_call: TRBV6-1
cdr3_aa: CASRLTALNTEAFF

j_call: TRBJ1-1
v_call: TRBV5-1
cdr3_aa: CASREQGWDTEAFF

j_call: TRBJ2-5
v_call: TRBV5-1
cdr3_aa: CASSPDNQETQYF

j_call: TRBJ1-1
v_call: TRBV6-6
cdr3_aa: CASEWAQNTEAFF

j_call: TRBJ1-2
v_call: TRBV7-9
cdr3_aa: CASSMLRGNYGYTF

j_call: TRBJ2-7
v_call: TRBV18
cdr3_aa: CASSPPGGQGSYEQYF

j_call: TRBJ2-7
v_call: TRBV5-6
cdr3_aa: CASSLTGERELYEQYF

j_call: TRBJ2-3
v_call: TRBV6-5
cdr3_aa: CASSLAGGGTDTQYF

j_call: TRBJ1-1
v_call: TRBV10-3
cdr3_aa: CAISESTWATEAFF

j_call: TRBJ1-5
v_call: TRBV30
cdr3_aa: CAWSEGRDQPQHF

j_call: TRBJ2-7
v_call: TRBV6-1
cdr3_aa: CASSGGERGTYEQYF

j_call: TRBJ2-5
v_call: TRBV2
cdr3_aa: CASRGRVETQYF